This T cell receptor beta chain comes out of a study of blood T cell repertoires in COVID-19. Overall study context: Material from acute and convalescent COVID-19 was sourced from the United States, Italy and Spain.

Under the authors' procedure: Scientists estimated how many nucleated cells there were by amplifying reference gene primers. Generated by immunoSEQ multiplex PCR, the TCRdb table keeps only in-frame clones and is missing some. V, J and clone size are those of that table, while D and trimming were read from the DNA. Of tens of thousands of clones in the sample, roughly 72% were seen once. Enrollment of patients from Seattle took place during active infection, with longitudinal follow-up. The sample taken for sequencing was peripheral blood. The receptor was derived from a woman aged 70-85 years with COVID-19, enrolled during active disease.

The chain's CDR3 is CATLQGSTEAFF. Written as DNA, the CDR3 is TGCGCCACCTTACAGGGGAGCACTGAAGCTTTCTTT. The genes are TRBV10-2 and TRBJ1-1; 7 nucleotides align to TRBD1. The CDR3 consists of 12 residues. Germline CDR1 WSHSY, CDR2 SAAADI. After removal of 10 bases from V and 4 bases from J, the junction contained 6 bases not matched to a gene.